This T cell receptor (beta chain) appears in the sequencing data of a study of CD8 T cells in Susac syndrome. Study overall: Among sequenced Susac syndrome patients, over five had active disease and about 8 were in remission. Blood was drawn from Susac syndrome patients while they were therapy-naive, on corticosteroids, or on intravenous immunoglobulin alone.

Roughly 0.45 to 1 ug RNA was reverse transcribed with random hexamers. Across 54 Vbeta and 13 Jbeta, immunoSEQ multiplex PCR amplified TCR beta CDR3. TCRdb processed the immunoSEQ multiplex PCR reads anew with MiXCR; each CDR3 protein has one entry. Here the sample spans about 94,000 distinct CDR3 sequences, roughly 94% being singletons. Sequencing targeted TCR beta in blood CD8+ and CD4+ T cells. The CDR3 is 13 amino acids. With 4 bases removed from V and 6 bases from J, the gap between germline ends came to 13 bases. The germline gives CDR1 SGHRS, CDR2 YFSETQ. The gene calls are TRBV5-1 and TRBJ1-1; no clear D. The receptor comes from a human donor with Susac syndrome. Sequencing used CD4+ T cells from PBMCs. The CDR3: CASSPEVQAEAFF. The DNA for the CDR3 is TGCGCCAGCAGCCCGGAGGTTCAGGCTGAAGCTTTCTTT.